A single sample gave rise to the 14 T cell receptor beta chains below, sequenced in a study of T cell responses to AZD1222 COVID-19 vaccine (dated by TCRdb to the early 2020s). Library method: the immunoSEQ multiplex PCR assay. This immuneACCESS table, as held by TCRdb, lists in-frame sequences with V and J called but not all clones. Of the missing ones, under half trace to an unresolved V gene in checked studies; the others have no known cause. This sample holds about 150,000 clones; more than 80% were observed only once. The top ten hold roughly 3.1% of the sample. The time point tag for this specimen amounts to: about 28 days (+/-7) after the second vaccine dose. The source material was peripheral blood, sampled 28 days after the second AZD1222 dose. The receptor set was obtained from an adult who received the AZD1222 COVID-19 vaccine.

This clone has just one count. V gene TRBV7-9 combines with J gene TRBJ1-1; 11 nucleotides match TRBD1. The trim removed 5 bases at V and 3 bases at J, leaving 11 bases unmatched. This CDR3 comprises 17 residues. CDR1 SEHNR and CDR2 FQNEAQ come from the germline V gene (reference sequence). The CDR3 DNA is TGTGCCAGCAGCGCCAGGACAGGGGGCATTGGGGACACTGAAGCTTTCTTT. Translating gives CASSARTGGIGDTEAFF.

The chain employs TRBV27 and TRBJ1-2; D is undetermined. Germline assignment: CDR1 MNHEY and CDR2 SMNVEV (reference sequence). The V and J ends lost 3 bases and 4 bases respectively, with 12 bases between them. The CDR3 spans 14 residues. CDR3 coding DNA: TGTGCCAGCAGTTTCCGCGGCGGTAGCTATGGCTACACCTTC. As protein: CASSFRGGSYGYTF.

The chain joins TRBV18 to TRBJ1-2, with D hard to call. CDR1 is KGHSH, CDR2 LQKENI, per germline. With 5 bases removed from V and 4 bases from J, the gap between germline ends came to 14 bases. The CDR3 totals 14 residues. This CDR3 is CASSDLPALYGYTF. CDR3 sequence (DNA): TGTGCCAGCTCAGACCTCCCAGCTCTCTATGGCTACACCTTC.

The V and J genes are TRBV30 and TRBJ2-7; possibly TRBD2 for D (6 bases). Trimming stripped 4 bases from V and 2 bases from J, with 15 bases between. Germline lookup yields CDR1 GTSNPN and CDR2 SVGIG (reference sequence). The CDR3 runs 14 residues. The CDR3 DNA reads TGTGCCTGGACCCACGGGGGACTCGCCTACGAGCAGTACTTC. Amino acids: CAWTHGGLAYEQYF.

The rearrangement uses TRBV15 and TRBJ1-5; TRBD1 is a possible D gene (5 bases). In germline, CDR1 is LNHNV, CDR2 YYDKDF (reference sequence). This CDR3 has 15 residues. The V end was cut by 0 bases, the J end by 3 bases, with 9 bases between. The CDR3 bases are TGTGCCACCAGCAGAGATAAGGGGAACAATCAGCCCCAGCATTTT. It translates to CATSRDKGNNQPQHF. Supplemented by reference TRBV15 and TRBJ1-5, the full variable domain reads DAMVIQNPRYQVTQFGKPVTLSCSQTLNHNVMYWYQQKSSQAPKLLFHYYDKDFNNEADTPDNFQSRRPNTSFCFLDIRSPGLGDTAMYLCATSRDKGNNQPQHFGDGTRLSIL.

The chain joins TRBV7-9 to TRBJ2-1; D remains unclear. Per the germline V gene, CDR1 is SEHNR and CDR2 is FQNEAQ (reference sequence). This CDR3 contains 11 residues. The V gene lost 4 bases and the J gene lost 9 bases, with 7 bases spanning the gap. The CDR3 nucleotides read TGTGCCAGCAGCTCGGCCGGTGAGCAGTTCTTC. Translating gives CASSSAGEQFF.

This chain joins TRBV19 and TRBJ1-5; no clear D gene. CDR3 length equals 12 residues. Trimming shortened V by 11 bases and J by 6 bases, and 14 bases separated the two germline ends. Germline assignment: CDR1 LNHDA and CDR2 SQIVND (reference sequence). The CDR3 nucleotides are TGTGCCGCGAGAGGGCCCGCTCAGCCCCAGCATTTT. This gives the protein CAARGPAQPQHF.

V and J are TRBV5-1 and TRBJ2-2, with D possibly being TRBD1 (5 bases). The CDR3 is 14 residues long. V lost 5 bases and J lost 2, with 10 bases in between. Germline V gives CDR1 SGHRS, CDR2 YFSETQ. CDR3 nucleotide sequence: TGCGCCAGCAGGAGTCAGGGCAACACCGGGGAGCTGTTTTTT. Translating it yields CASRSQGNTGELFF.

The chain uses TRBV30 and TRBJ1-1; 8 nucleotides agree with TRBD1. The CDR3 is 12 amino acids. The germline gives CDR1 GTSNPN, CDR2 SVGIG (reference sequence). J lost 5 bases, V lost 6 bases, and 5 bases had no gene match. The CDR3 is CACDRGITEAFF. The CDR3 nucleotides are TGTGCCTGCGACAGGGGCATAACTGAAGCTTTCTTT.

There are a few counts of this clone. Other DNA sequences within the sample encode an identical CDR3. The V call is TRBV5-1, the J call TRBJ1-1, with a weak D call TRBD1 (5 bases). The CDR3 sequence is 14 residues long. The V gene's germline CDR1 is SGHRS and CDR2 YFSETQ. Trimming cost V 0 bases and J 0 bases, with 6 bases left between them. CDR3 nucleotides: TGCGCCAGCAGCTTGGGACAGATGAACACTGAAGCTTTCTTT. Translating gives CASSLGQMNTEAFF.

CDR3 sequence: CASSVDLRETQYF. The CDR3, as DNA: TGTGCCAGCAGCGTTGACCTCCGCGAGACCCAGTACTTC. The J gene is TRBJ2-5, the V gene TRBV7-6, with unresolved D. The germline V gene encodes CDR1 SGHVS and CDR2 FNYEAQ. The CDR3 sequence is 13 residues long. Trimming shortened V by 5 bases and J by 5 bases, and 12 bases separated the two germline ends.

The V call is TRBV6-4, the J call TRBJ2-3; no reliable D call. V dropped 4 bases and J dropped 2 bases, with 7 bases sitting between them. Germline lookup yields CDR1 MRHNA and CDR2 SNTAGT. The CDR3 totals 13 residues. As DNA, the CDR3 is TGTGCCAGCAGTGTGAACCCCACAGATACGCAGTATTTT. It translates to CASSVNPTDTQYF.

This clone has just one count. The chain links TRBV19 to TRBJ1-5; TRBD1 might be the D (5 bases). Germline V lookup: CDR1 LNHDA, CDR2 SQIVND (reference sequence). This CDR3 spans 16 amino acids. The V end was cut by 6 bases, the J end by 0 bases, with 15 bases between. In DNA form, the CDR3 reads TGTGCCAGTAGCGAGAATAAGGGGTATAGCAATCAGCCCCAGCATTTT. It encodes CASSENKGYSNQPQHF. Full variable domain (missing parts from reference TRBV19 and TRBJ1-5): DGGITQSPKYLFRKEGQNVTLSCEQNLNHDAMYWYRQDPGQGLRLIYYSQIVNDFQKGDIAEGYSVSREKKESFPLTVTSAQKNPTAFYLCASSENKGYSNQPQHFGDGTRLSIL.

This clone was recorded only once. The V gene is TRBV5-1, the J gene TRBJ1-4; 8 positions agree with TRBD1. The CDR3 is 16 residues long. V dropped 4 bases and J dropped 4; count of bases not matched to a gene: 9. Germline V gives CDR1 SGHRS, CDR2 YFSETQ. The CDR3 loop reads CASSAGDRGRNEKLFF. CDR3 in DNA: TGCGCCAGCAGCGCAGGAGACAGGGGCCGTAATGAAAAACTGTTTTTT.